These 24 T cell receptor beta chains were sequenced from one sample in a study of T cells in Graves' hyperthyroidism and ophthalmopathy. TCR beta CDR3 regions were amplified from RNA. RT-PCR in the first round (using the HTBI primer set) targeted the TCR CDR3. Using its own MiXCR run on the multiplex PCR reads, TCRdb lists one record per CDR3 protein. Altogether about 360,000 distinct CDR3 sequences are present, 15% to 18% being singletons, with the ten largest covering approximately 30%. Sequencing was done on a sample of blood. The receptors were sampled from a woman between 18 and 29 years old with Graves' hyperthyroidism that later progressed to Graves' ophthalmopathy.

The chain recombines TRBV4-2 with TRBJ1-3; D gene unclear. CDR3 size: 18 residues. CDR1 is LGHNA and CDR2 is YNFKEQ in the germline V gene. The V and J ends lost 4 bases and 0 bases respectively, with 19 bases between them. The CDR3 nucleotides are TGTGCCAGCAGCCCAACCTACCGGGTGCCCAGCTCTGGAAACACCATATATTTT. Its protein product is CASSPTYRVPSSGNTIYF.

This clonotype was seen repeatedly, ten times or more. This chain connects TRBV2 to TRBJ1-1, with D possibly being TRBD1 (5 bases). The germline V and J ends were trimmed by 9 bases and 1 base, with 12 bases remaining between them. In germline, CDR1 is SNHLY, CDR2 FYNNEI. This CDR3 comprises 13 residues. DNA of the CDR3: TGTGCCAGTTCAGGGACCCGGAACACTGAAGCTTTCTTT. Amino acids: CASSGTRNTEAFF.

This clonotype was detected only a few times. The gene calls are TRBV4-2 and TRBJ2-1; D perhaps matches TRBD2 (6 bases). Per germline, CDR1 LGHNA and CDR2 YNFKEQ. Trimming took off 2 bases at V and 5 bases at J, with 16 bases between the two ends. This CDR3 comprises 16 residues. CDR3 protein: CASSQFASAENNEQFF. Written as DNA, the CDR3 is TGTGCCAGCAGCCAATTTGCTAGCGCAGAAAACAATGAGCAGTTCTTC.

The V and J genes are TRBV4-1 and TRBJ2-7; 7 nucleotides agree with TRBD2. V lost 1 base, J lost 0 bases, and 3 bases stayed unmatched. This CDR3 is 15 amino acids long. The germline CDR1 and CDR2 sequences are MGHRA and YSYEKL. CDR3 region: CASSQVAGDSYEQYF. The CDR3 DNA follows: TGCGCCAGCAGCCAAGTAGCGGGCGACTCCTACGAGCAGTACTTC.

This clonotype appeared a few times. The rearrangement uses TRBV30 and TRBJ2-5, with TRBD2 as a possible D gene (6 bases). This CDR3 comprises 16 residues. Deletions cut 0 bases from V and 1 base from J, with 15 bases between. Germline V gene lookup returns CDR1 GTSNPN and CDR2 SVGIG (reference sequence). CDR3 protein: CAWSVPGGIGQETQYF. The CDR3 region has the DNA TGTGCCTGGAGTGTACCGGGCGGGATAGGCCAAGAGACCCAGTACTTC. The full variable domain, rest sourced from reference TRBV30 and TRBJ2-5, is SQTIHQWPATLVQPVGSPLSLECTVEGTSNPNLYWYRQAAGRGLQLLFYSVGIGQISSEVPQNLSASRPQDRQFILSSKKLLLSDSGFYLCAWSVPGGIGQETQYFGPGTRLLVL.

A word on this clonotype: This clone may be a read error of a much larger clone one base away. V is TRBV13 and J is TRBJ2-7; TRBD1 is a possible D gene (5 bases). Looked up from germline, CDR1 is PRHDT and CDR2 is FYEKMQ (reference sequence). CDR3 size: 13 residues. CDR3 coding DNA: TGTGCCAGCAGCCAGACAGTACCCTACGAGCAGTGCTTC. It yields the protein CASSQTVPYEQCF.

This clonotype was seen many times. This rearrangement joins TRBV28 to TRBJ2-4; 8 nucleotides line up with TRBD1. The CDR3 consists of 16 residues. Germline CDR1 MDHEN, CDR2 SYDVKM. The V and J ends lost 6 bases and 3 bases, in that order; junction bases with no gene match: 10. The CDR3 coding sequence is TGTGCCAGCAGGTGGTCAGGGGGCTTTTTCAAAAACATTCAGTACTTC. Protein sequence: CASRWSGGFFKNIQYF.

This chain joins TRBV20-1 and TRBJ1-6; D call uncertain. This CDR3 comprises 16 residues. Trimming pared 0 bases from V and 11 bases from J, leaving 20 bases between. Germline CDR1 and CDR2: DFQATT and SNEGSKA (reference sequence). CDR3 DNA: TGCAGTGCTAGAGAGATGGGCACCAAGGACCGTCCACCCCTCCACTTT. Protein: CSAREMGTKDRPPLHF.

This clonotype was seen repeatedly, ten times or more. The chain carries TRBV27 and TRBJ1-5, with D perhaps TRBD1 (6 bases). Trimming cost V 3 bases and J 6 bases, with 12 bases left between them. The CDR3 consists of 14 residues. Germline loops: CDR1 MNHEY, CDR2 SMNVEV (reference sequence). Here the CDR3 DNA reads TGTGCCAGCAGTTTGGCAGGGGCAGGTCAGCCCCAGCATTTT. Protein product: CASSLAGAGQPQHF.

This clonotype has only a few counts. The gene calls are TRBV5-1 and TRBJ2-1; TRBD2 matches at 8 bases. This CDR3 spans 14 amino acids. CDR1 is SGHRS, CDR2 YFSETQ, per germline. J gave up 10 bases and V 0 bases, and 6 bases lay outside the gene matches. Here the CDR3 reads CASSLAWREDEQFF. In DNA, the CDR3 is TGCGCCAGCAGCTTGGCCTGGCGGGAGGACGAGCAGTTCTTC. The full variable domain, completed using reference TRBV5-1 and TRBJ2-1, is KAGVTQTPRYLIKTRGQQVTLSCSPISGHRSVSWYQQTPGQGLQFLFEYFSETQRNKGNFPGRFSGRQFSNSRSEMNVSTLELGDSALYLCASSLAWREDEQFFGPGTRLTVL.

The chain uses TRBV28 and TRBJ2-7; TRBD1 matches at 7 bases. Germline V gene sequence: CDR1 MDHEN, CDR2 SYDVKM. The V and J ends lost 5 bases and 2 bases, in that order; junction bases with no gene match: 6. This CDR3 is built from 14 residues. In DNA form, the CDR3 reads TGTGCCAGCAGTCCAGGTGGACAGGCCTACGAGCAGTACTTC. Translated, it gives CASSPGGQAYEQYF.

A word on this clonotype: This may come from a read error, since a much larger clone is one base off. The chain has TRBV7-9 and TRBJ2-1; D is uncertain. Germline CDR1 and CDR2: SEHNR and FQNEAQ (reference sequence). CDR3 length equals 17 residues. The V end was cut by 1 base, the J end by 0 bases, with 13 bases between. CDR3: CASSLEAWVSSYNEQFF. CDR3 coding DNA: TGTGCCAGCAGCTTAGAGGCCTGGGTGAGCTCCTACAATGAGCAGTTCTTC. Combining the CDR3 with reference TRBV7-9 and TRBJ2-1 gives the whole variable domain DTGVSQNPRHKITKRGQNVTFRCDPISEHNRLYWYRQTLGQGPEFLTYFQNEAQLEKSRLLSDRFSAERPKGSFSTLEIQRTEQGDSAMYLCASSLEAWVSSYNEQFFGPGTRLTVL.

This clonotype was detected many times. This chain connects TRBV3-1 to TRBJ2-5, with 7 bases lining up with TRBD1. With 1 base clipped from V and 2 bases from J, the junction kept 4 bases outside the gene matches. Germline V gene sequence: CDR1 LGHDT, CDR2 YNNKEL (reference sequence). This CDR3 has 15 residues. CDR3 nucleotides: TGTGCCAGCAGCCAAGGGCCGGGACAGCAAGAGACCCAGTACTTC. Protein sequence: CASSQGPGQQETQYF.

As for this clonotype: Possible read error: a much larger clone is one base away. The V gene is TRBV7-9, the J gene TRBJ2-1, with no clear D. The J call is uncertain, as TRBJ2-7 better fits the DNA end. This CDR3 spans 17 amino acids. CDR1 is SEHNR, CDR2 FQNEAQ, per germline (reference sequence). This chain's CDR3 is CASTPSLSEESYNEQYF. The CDR3 DNA reads as TGTGCCAGCACCCCCTCCCTTTCTGAGGAATCCTACAATGAGCAGTACTTC.

This clonotype was recorded many times. This sequence joins TRBV2 and TRBJ2-1, with unresolved D. The V and J ends lost 0 bases and 11 bases respectively, with 11 bases between them. The germline CDR1 and CDR2 sequences are SNHLY and FYNNEI. This CDR3 is built from 13 residues. The DNA for the CDR3 is TGTGCCAGCAGTGAAGCGCTTAGGGTCAAGCAGTTCTTC. This codes for CASSEALRVKQFF.

This clonotype has ten or more counts. The chain carries TRBV18 and TRBJ2-5, with no clear D. CDR1 and CDR2 from the germline V gene are KGHSH and LQKENI. V lost 3 bases, J lost 1 base, and 9 bases lay in between. This CDR3 comprises 14 residues. CDR3 in amino acids: CASSPPGVQETQYF. DNA of the CDR3: TGTGCCAGCTCACCCCCAGGCGTCCAAGAGACCCAGTACTTC. Full variable domain (outside the CDR3, taken from reference TRBV18 and TRBJ2-5): NAGVMQNPRHLVRRRGQEARLRCSPMKGHSHVYWYRQLPEEGLKFMVYLQKENIIDESGMPKERFSAEFPKEGPSILRIQQVVRGDSAAYFCASSPPGVQETQYFGPGTRLLVL.

At least ten counts were recorded for this clonotype. The chain recombines TRBV25-1 with TRBJ2-7; 8 bases line up with TRBD2. The CDR3 contains 14 residues. Trimming removed 1 base from V and 4 bases from J; junction bases left unmatched: 3. CDR1 is MGHDK, CDR2 SYGVNS, per germline. The CDR3 loop reads CASSESGGRYEQYF. CDR3 coding DNA: TGTGCCAGCAGTGAATCGGGCGGGAGGTACGAGCAGTACTTC.

This clonotype was picked up a small number of times. With a much larger clone just one base away, this may be a read error. The J gene is TRBJ2-7, the V gene TRBV28; D call uncertain. This CDR3 has 14 amino acids. With 5 bases removed from V and 5 bases from J, the gap between germline ends came to 16 bases. CDR1 and CDR2 from the germline V gene are MDHEN and SYDVKM. CDR3 nucleotides: TGTGCCAGCAGTCCCCGACGTAATTCCCACGAGCAGTACTTC. Its translation is CASSPRRNSHEQYF.

V usage is TRBV30 and J usage is TRBJ2-1, with 8 positions matching TRBD1. The V gene's germline CDR1 is GTSNPN and CDR2 SVGIG (reference sequence). CDR3 length equals 13 residues. Trimming at V came to 5 bases and at J to 1 base, leaving 1 base not matched to a gene. The CDR3 sequence: CAWDRGSYNEQFF. In nucleotides, the CDR3 is TGTGCCTGGGACAGGGGATCCTACAATGAGCAGTTCTTC. Together with reference TRBV30 and TRBJ2-1, the CDR3 gives the full variable domain: SQTIHQWPATLVQPVGSPLSLECTVEGTSNPNLYWYRQAAGRGLQLLFYSVGIGQISSEVPQNLSASRPQDRQFILSSKKLLLSDSGFYLCAWDRGSYNEQFFGPGTRLTVL.

This clonotype occurred many times. The rearrangement uses TRBV11-2 and TRBJ2-2; 7 bases match TRBD1. There are 15 residues in the CDR3. V gave up 5 bases and J gave up 3 bases; unmatched junction bases: 6. CDR1 and CDR2 from the germline V gene are SGHAT and FQNNGV. CDR3 in DNA: TGTGCCAGCAGCCTGGGGACAGTTCACACCGGGGAGCTGTTTTTT. Amino acid sequence: CASSLGTVHTGELFF.

The rearrangement joins TRBV20-1 to TRBJ1-2, with a weak D call TRBD1 (6 bases). Trimming shortened V by 5 bases and J by 6 bases, and 13 bases separated the two germline ends. This CDR3 comprises 12 residues. Germline V gene data show CDR1 as DFQATT and CDR2 as SNEGSKA (reference sequence). CDR3 region: CSASDRNDGYTF. Here the CDR3 DNA reads TGCAGTGCTTCTGACAGGAACGATGGCTACACCTTC.

There are many counts of this clonotype. The chain couples TRBV28 to TRBJ1-4; 10 positions agree with TRBD1. CDR1 and CDR2 (germline): MDHEN, SYDVKM. Trimming took 5 bases from V and 3 from J; bases not matched to a gene: 3. This CDR3 has 15 residues. DNA for the CDR3: TGTGCCAGCAGTATCGGACAGGGGGCTAATGAAAAACTGTTTTTT. This codes for CASSIGQGANEKLFF.

This clonotype was picked up many times. The V and J genes are TRBV20-1 and TRBJ2-7; TRBD2 agrees at 14 bases. V gave up 7 bases and J gave up 0 bases; unmatched junction bases: 20. Germline V gives CDR1 DFQATT, CDR2 SNEGSKA (reference sequence). CDR3 length: 20 amino acids. The CDR3 sequence: CSVQTSGRASRTGGSYEQYF. Written as DNA, the CDR3 is TGCAGTGTACAGACTAGCGGGAGGGCCAGTCGAACGGGGGGCTCCTACGAGCAGTACTTC.

The J gene is TRBJ2-7, the V gene TRBV6-2 or TRBV6-3; D ambiguous. The length of the CDR3 is 11 residues. V lost 2 bases and J 7 bases, leaving 6 bases between the germline ends. Germline V lookup: CDR1 MNHEY, CDR2 SVGEGT. Here the CDR3 reads CASSYPQEQYF. In DNA form, the CDR3 reads TGTGCCAGCAGTTACCCCCAAGAGCAGTACTTC.